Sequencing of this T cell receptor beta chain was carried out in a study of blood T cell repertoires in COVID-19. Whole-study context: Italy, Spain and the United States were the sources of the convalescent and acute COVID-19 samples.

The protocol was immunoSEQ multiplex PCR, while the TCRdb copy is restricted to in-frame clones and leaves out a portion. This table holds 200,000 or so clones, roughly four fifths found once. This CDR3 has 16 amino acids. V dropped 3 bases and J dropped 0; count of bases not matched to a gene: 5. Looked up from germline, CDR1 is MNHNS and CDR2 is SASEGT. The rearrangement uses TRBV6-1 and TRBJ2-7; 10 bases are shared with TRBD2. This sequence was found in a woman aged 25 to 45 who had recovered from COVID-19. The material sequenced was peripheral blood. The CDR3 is CASSDVTSGLSYEQYF. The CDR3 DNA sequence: TGTGCCAGCAGTGACGTGACTAGCGGGCTCTCCTACGAGCAGTACTTC.